These T cell receptor beta chains were read from a single sample in a study of shared clonotypes between healthy human individuals. This table comes from immunoSEQ multiplex PCR, and its TCRdb copy is limited to in-frame clones, with some not included. The repertoire includes roughly 1.4 million clones, approximately 98.5% of them detected once, and 0.36% sits in the top ten. The sequencing sample was made of naive CD4+ T cells sorted from blood. The receptors were gathered from a man aged 30 to 39 in good health. The CDR3 runs from the conserved cysteine through the conserved F or W. A D gene is named only where the DNA matches it firmly. A row's size may be missing; if present it is once, few, many or a size class.

v_call	d_call	clone_size	j_call	cdr3_nt	cdr3_aa
TRBV29-1	TRBD1	-	TRBJ2-7	TGCAGCGGTAAAGGACAGGGTTCCTACGAGCAGTACTTC	CSGKGQGSYEQYF
TRBV2	-	-	TRBJ2-3	TGTGCCAGCACGAGAGCTAGCACAGATACGCAGTATTTT	CASTRASTDTQYF
TRBV7-9	TRBD2	once	TRBJ2-6	TGTGCCAGCAGCTTAGGACGGGAGGCCTCTGGGGCCAACGTCCTGACTTTC	CASSLGREASGANVLTF
TRBV7-2	TRBD2	-	TRBJ2-1	TGTGCCAGCCGTAACGGGACTAGCTTCAGTGAGCAGTTCTTC	CASRNGTSFSEQFF
TRBV5-5	-	-	TRBJ2-2	TGTGCCAGCAGCTCAGCTTGGGGGTCCGGGGAGCTGTTTTTT	CASSSAWGSGELFF
TRBV28	-	-	TRBJ2-7	TGTGCCAGCAGAACACTCTACGAGCAGTACTTC	CASRTLYEQYF
TRBV6-5	-	-	TRBJ2-2	TGTGCCAGCAGTGGAAGGGGGGCCTCCGGGGAGCTGTTTTTT	CASSGRGASGELFF
TRBV9	TRBD2	-	TRBJ2-5	TGTGCCAGCGGTGGACTAGCGGTTCAAGAGACCCAGTACTTC	CASGGLAVQETQYF
TRBV5-4	TRBD2	-	TRBJ2-5	TGTGCCAGCAGCTTGGAACTAGCGGGAGGGCCCTCCCAAGAGACCCAGTACTTC	CASSLELAGGPSQETQYF
TRBV28	-	-	TRBJ2-3	TGTGCCAGCAGGGTCTCGGGGGTAGCAGATACGCAGTATTTT	CASRVSGVADTQYF
TRBV19	TRBD1	-	TRBJ2-2	TGTGCCAGTAGTATTCTGACAGGGGGTCCGCCCGGGGAGCTGTTTTTT	CASSILTGGPPGELFF
TRBV9	-	-	TRBJ2-1	TGTGCCAGCAGCGTAGGGCCAGGTTCCTCCTACAATGAGCAGTTCTTC	CASSVGPGSSYNEQFF
TRBV2	TRBD2	-	TRBJ2-1	TGTGCCAGCGGACGGGGGGACCGGTACAATGAGCAGTTCTTC	CASGRGDRYNEQFF
TRBV15	-	-	TRBJ1-5	TGTGCCACCAGCAGAGAAAATCAGCCCCAGCATTTT	CATSRENQPQHF
TRBV7-6	TRBD1	-	TRBJ2-2	TGTGCCAGCAGCATAGAGACAGGGTTCTTGCTGACCGGGGAGCTGTTTTTT	CASSIETGFLLTGELFF
TRBV18	-	many	TRBJ2-7	TGTGCCAGCTCACCACCGAGCTCCTACGAGCAGTACTTC	CASSPPSSYEQYF